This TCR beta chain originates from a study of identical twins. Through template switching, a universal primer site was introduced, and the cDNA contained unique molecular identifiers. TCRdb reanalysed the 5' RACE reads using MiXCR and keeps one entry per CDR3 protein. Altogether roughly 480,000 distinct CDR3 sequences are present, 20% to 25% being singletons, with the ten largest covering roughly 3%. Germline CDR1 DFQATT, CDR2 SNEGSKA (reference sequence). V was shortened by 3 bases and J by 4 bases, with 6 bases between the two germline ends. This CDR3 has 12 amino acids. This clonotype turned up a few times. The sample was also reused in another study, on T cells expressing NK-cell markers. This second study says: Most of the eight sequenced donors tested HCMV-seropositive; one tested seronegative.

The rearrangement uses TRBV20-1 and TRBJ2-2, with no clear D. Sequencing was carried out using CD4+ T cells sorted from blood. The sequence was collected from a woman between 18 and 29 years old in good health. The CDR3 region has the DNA TGCAGTGCTAGTGAACGCACCGGGGAGCTGTTTTTT. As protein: CSASERTGELFF.